This TCR beta chain was observed in a study of Graves' ophthalmopathy and Graves' hyperthyroidism (dated by TCRdb to the late 2010s). General notes on the study: Peripheral blood was collected at initial diagnosis, prior to any treatment. The study used signatures of the TCR beta repertoire to tell Graves' ophthalmopathy apart from Graves' hyperthyroidism and to predict which patients would progress to ophthalmopathy. In total, 135 blood samples were TCR-sequenced: roughly 45 ophthalmopathy, some 72 hyperthyroidism and about 17 hyperthyroidism-to-ophthalmopathy patients. To explore V-J signatures that separate ophthalmopathy from hyperthyroidism, a discovery set of approximately 100 patients was enrolled, consisting of approximately 45 with ophthalmopathy and roughly 60 with stable hyperthyroidism. The independent validation cohort included 18 hyperthyroidism patients plus 17 patients who later progressed from hyperthyroidism to ophthalmopathy. T-cell repertoires of thyroid tissue and blood were compared in a handful of hyperthyroidism patients. Following sample collection, hyperthyroidism patients were given methimazole at a starting dose of 30 mg daily, and ophthalmopathy patients were given high-dose intravenous methylprednisolone.

Ophthalmopathy patients had moderately to severely active disease, Clinical Activity Score of at least 3, NOSPECS grade of at least 4, and disease duration under 3 months. Patients with other autoimmune diseases, uncontrolled infections, pregnancy or lactation were excluded from the study. Clinical symptoms, serum thyroxine, TRAb, thyroid ultrasound and orbital computed tomography were used for diagnosis. Ficoll-Paque density gradient centrifugation was used to isolate PBMCs from around 10 ml of fresh peripheral blood. Total RNA was extracted using Trizol reagent, and RNA quality was checked on an Agilent 2100 Bioanalyzer. A word on this clonotype: Its binding antigen is unknown. At one of its ends the junction is not consistent with the germline gene, which may arise from a read error.

Summary of the overall study and its limitations: Among expanded thyroid clonotypes with frequency above 0.001, most also showed up in blood, which suggests that blood repertoires may reflect the thyroid immune response. In cross-validation, the 13-signature model distinguished ophthalmopathy from stable hyperthyroidism with less than 90% sensitivity and roughly 84% specificity, while in the test set the corresponding values were about 80% and 75%. No statistical method was used to predetermine the sample size, and group allocation was not hidden from the investigators. In validation, the model predicted ophthalmopathy progression with more than 70% sensitivity and 72.22% specificity; roughly 11 predicted patients were CT-confirmed with GO in a median of about 6.1 months.

CDR1 and CDR2 were assigned from the germline V gene as SQVTM and ANQGSEA. Measured from the cysteine to the phenylalanine, the CDR3 is 14 residues long. Only the CDR3 portion is preserved as DNA: 42 bases, with reading frame beginning at the first base. TCR beta CDR3 regions were amplified from RNA transcripts for repertoire sequencing. A first-round RT-PCR used HTBI primers with the Qiagen OneStep RT-PCR kit, followed by a second-round multiplex PCR, size selection and purification. Libraries were sequenced paired-end with 100 bp reads on an Illumina HiSeq2000. Processing in the source paper ran as follows. SOAPnuke was used for read processing, and reads with adapters, uncalled bases, a mean Phred below 15, or no exact constant-primer or identifier match were discarded. COPE v1.2.5 was used to merge the high-quality paired reads. Each unique nucleotide sequence was treated as a clonotype, and MiTCR v1.1 was used to align the clonotypes to the IMGT TRB V, D and J references. The analysis was limited to V-J combinations with a frequency above 0.0001, which together covered 99.2% of the repertoires. A TCR clonal expansion and chaos score per V-J combination was defined as the ratio of F50 clonal expansion to chaos observed in the TCRdist matrix. Welch's t-statistics and random forest were used to reduce the features to about twelve V-J combinations, which were then used as input to a naive Bayes classifier. The Morisita-Horn index was used to measure how similar the thyroid and blood repertoires were. In-frame beta chains were kept once TCRdb had trimmed the public reads at Q25 with fastp and called clones with MiXCR. When rows share a CDR3 protein, they turn into one entry using the most common DNA and genes. The V and J calls here are based on TCRdb, not the publication. The sample contains 260,000 or so distinct CDR3 sequences, 40% to 50% of them found a single time. The ten largest make up more than 45% of the sample.

This TCR was recovered from an adult man with Graves' ophthalmopathy. The receptor chain draws on TRBV29-1 and TRBJ2-6, and TRBD2 matches 8 of the central bases. The sample comprised peripheral blood. The CDR3 protein: CSVEAPGGVHTEAF. The nucleotide sequence reads TGCAGCGTTGAAGCGCCGGGGGGGGTACACACTGAAGCTTTC.